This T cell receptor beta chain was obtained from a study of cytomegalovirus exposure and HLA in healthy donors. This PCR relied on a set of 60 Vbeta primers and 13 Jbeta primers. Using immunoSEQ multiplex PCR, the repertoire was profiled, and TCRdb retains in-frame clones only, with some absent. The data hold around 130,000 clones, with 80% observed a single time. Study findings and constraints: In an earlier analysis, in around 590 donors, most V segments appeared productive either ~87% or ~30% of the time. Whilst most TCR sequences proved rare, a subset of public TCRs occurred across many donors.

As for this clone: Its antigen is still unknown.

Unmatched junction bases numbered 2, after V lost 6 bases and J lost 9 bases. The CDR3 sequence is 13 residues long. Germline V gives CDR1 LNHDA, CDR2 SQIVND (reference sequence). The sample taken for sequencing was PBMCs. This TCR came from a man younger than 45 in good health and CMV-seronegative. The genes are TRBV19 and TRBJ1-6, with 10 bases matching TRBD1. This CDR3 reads CASRGTGASPLHF. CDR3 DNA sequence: TGTGCCAGTAGGGGGACAGGGGCTTCACCCCTCCACTTT.